This TCR beta chain was sequenced during a study of shared clonotypes between healthy human individuals. Study-wide results and caveats: Naive subsets typically showed greater estimated richness than memory subsets.

A note on this clone: Antigen specificity is unknown.

V was clipped by 4 bases and J by 1 base, with 16 bases between them. From germline, CDR1 is SGHTA and CDR2 FQGNSA. The CDR3 extends over 16 amino acids. Only in-frame clones appear in the TCRdb table, and some are missing; sequencing was by immunoSEQ multiplex PCR. The table lists 550,000 to 700,000 clones, 73% of them singletons. Sequenced input: memory CD4+ T cells sorted from blood. Regarding subset: CD45RA-negative fraction. The rearrangement links TRBV7-2 to TRBJ2-5, with no clear D. This sequence originates from a woman under 40 in good health. In DNA, the CDR3 is TGTGCCAGCAGCTCCGGTGGAGTGGTTGGCCAAGAGACCCAGTACTTC. Translation gives CASSSGGVVGQETQYF.